This T cell receptor (beta chain) is from a study of cytomegalovirus exposure and HLA in healthy donors. The PCR made use of 60 Vbeta and 13 Jbeta primers. Assay used: immunoSEQ multiplex PCR; TCRdb lists only in-frame clones, some missing. The repertoire holds 150,000 to 200,000 clones, approximately 77% seen once, with roughly 1.5% in the top ten. The CDR3 runs 13 residues. Germline V CDR1 and CDR2: SQVTM, ANQGSEA. Trimming stripped 8 bases from V and 2 bases from J, with 16 bases between. The source is a male donor in good health and CMV-seronegative. The source material was PBMCs. The chain recombines TRBV29-1 with TRBJ2-7; no clear D. The CDR3 nucleotides read TGCAGCATAATATCCACAATCCCCTACGAGCAGTACTTC. This gives the protein CSIISTIPYEQYF.